This T cell receptor beta chain is drawn from a study of shared clonotypes between healthy human individuals. The investigators split CD4+ cells into a CD45RA+ naive subset and a CD45RA-negative memory subset. TCRdb keeps only in-frame clones here, not all; method: immunoSEQ multiplex PCR. Of over 850,000 clones in the sample, 70% to 80% were seen once. The CDR3 totals 11 residues. V was pared by 6 bases and J by 9 bases, with 9 bases between. Per the germline V gene, CDR1 is MDHEN and CDR2 is SYDVKM. The sequence came from a man between 18 and 35 years old in good health. Some clones in this sample may be carry-over from other donors' samples. This chain connects TRBV28 to TRBJ2-1; unclear D gene. Material: memory CD4+ T cells from PBMCs. Described subset: CD45RA-negative fraction. This CDR3 reads CASSPVSEQFF. The CDR3 DNA sequence: TGTGCCAGCAGCCCAGTTAGTGAGCAGTTCTTC.